A single sample gave rise to the 18 T cell receptor beta chains below, sequenced in a study of T cell repertoires in cytomegalovirus infection. TCRdb re-called the reads through MiXCR, storing one row per CDR3 protein. The sample yields roughly 600,000 distinct CDR3 sequences, 20% to 25% seen once. Sequences were obtained from CD8+ T cells from PBMCs. The origin of the receptors is a human donor in good health (CMV status not recorded). Some clones in this sample may be carry-over from other donors' samples.

This clonotype was seen more than once but under ten times. The rearrangement joins TRBV14 to TRBJ2-7; 8 positions agree with TRBD1. The CDR3 contains 15 residues. Trimming removed 1 base from V and 7 bases from J; junction bases left unmatched: 9. Per germline, CDR1 SGHDN and CDR2 FVKESK. The CDR3 bases are TGTGCCAGCAGCCAAGGGACGGACAGGGCATGGGAGCAGTACGTC. Translation: CASSQGTDRAWEQYV.

The sample holds many counts of this clonotype. This chain joins TRBV7-6 and TRBJ2-1; 11 positions match TRBD2. From germline, CDR1 is SGHVS and CDR2 FNYEAQ. The V segment lost 4 bases and the J segment 4 bases; nucleotides outside the gene matches: 3. CDR3 length: 15 residues. The CDR3 sequence is CASSSLAGEYNEQFF. CDR3 nucleotide sequence: TGTGCCAGCAGCTCACTAGCGGGGGAATACAATGAGCAGTTCTTC.

The chain is built from TRBV15 and TRBJ2-2; D unclear. The CDR3 sequence is 15 residues long. The germline V gene encodes CDR1 LNHNV and CDR2 YYDKDF (reference sequence). Trimming removed 0 bases from V and 5 bases from J, with 10 bases in between. In DNA, the CDR3 is TGTGCCACCAGCAGAGATCGATCGGAGACCGGGGAGCTGTTTTTT. Translating gives CATSRDRSETGELFF.

The chain links TRBV20-1 to TRBJ2-3; maybe TRBD1 (5 bases). The CDR3 is made up of 13 amino acids. Per germline, CDR1 DFQATT and CDR2 SNEGSKA (reference sequence). V was pared by 5 bases and J by 10 bases, with 19 bases between. The CDR3 coding sequence is TGCAGTGCTCCAGACAGAATCTCACCCCCGCAGTATTTT. Its protein product is CSAPDRISPPQYF.

This clonotype was observed a handful of times. The chain carries TRBV12-3 or TRBV12-4 and TRBJ1-5; D may be TRBD1 (5 bases). The CDR3 totals 14 residues. V was clipped by 2 bases and J by 5 bases, with 10 bases between them. CDR3 amino acids: CASSLSRGDQPQHF. The CDR3, as DNA: TGTGCCAGCAGTTTATCGAGGGGAGATCAGCCCCAGCATTTT.

The CDR3 DNA reads as TGTGCCAGCAGCAAAACCGGGCCCCGGGCGGATGAGCAGTTCTTC. This codes for CASSKTGPRADEQFF. The J gene is TRBJ2-1, the V gene TRBV11-2, with D uncertain. Germline CDR1 SGHAT, CDR2 FQNNGV. This CDR3 region has 15 residues. The V gene lost 5 bases and the J gene lost 8 bases, with 19 bases spanning the gap.

The chain has TRBV2 and TRBJ2-3; D is ambiguous. The CDR3 is 15 amino acids. Germline assignment: CDR1 SNHLY and CDR2 FYNNEI. V was clipped by 1 base and J by 2 bases, with 10 bases between them. This chain's CDR3 is CASSEGPDYTDTQYF. The CDR3 region has the DNA TGTGCCAGCAGTGAAGGTCCGGATTACACAGATACGCAGTATTTT.

The CDR3 DNA reads TGTGCCAGCAGGGTCGGCGGTCCCAGGGATCAGCCCCAGCATTTT. It specifies CASRVGGPRDQPQHF. The rearrangement joins TRBV2 to TRBJ1-5, with a possible D match to TRBD1 (5 bases). This CDR3 has 15 amino acids. The germline V gene has CDR1 SNHLY and CDR2 FYNNEI. V lost 6 bases and J lost 5, with 17 bases in between.

This chain's CDR3 is CASSGGQGTSGGHYNEQFF. The CDR3 DNA reads as TGTGCCAGCAGCGGGGGACAGGGAACTAGCGGGGGGCACTACAATGAGCAGTTCTTC. The V gene is TRBV7-4, the J gene TRBJ2-1; 12 nucleotides align to TRBD2. The germline CDR1 and CDR2 sequences are SGHVT and SQSDAQ. V gave up 5 bases and J gave up 3 bases; unmatched junction bases: 14. The CDR3 is 19 residues long.

This clonotype has just a few counts. The chain carries TRBV29-1 and TRBJ2-1, with D hard to call. The CDR3 spans 13 residues. The V gene lost 7 bases and the J gene lost 3 bases, with 13 bases spanning the gap. Germline lookup yields CDR1 SQVTM and CDR2 ANQGSEA. CDR3 loop: CSGWEKLYNEQFF. In DNA, the CDR3 is TGCAGCGGATGGGAAAAGCTCTACAATGAGCAGTTCTTC.

This clonotype was recorded a few times. V usage is TRBV10-3 and J usage is TRBJ2-1, with 7 bases matching TRBD1. There are 12 residues in the CDR3. The germline gives CDR1 ENHRY, CDR2 SYGVKD. V dropped 7 bases and J dropped 7; count of bases not matched to a gene: 4. CDR3 sequence (DNA): TGTGCCATCACCCCGACAGGGAATGAGCAGTTCTTC. Its protein is CAITPTGNEQFF.

The V and J genes are TRBV28 and TRBJ2-3, with 8 nucleotides matching TRBD1. This CDR3 comprises 16 residues. V was clipped by 2 bases and J by 0 bases; unmatched bases: 4. From germline, CDR1 is MDHEN and CDR2 SYDVKM. CDR3 protein: CASSLRGQGSTDTQYF. The CDR3, as DNA: TGTGCCAGCAGTTTACGAGGACAGGGAAGCACAGATACGCAGTATTTT. Combining the CDR3 with reference TRBV28 and TRBJ2-3 gives the whole variable domain DVKVTQSSRYLVKRTGEKVFLECVQDMDHENMFWYRQDPGLGLRLIYFSYDVKMKEKGDIPEGYSVSREKKERFSLILESASTNQTSMYLCASSLRGQGSTDTQYFGPGTRLTVL.

This clonotype was seen only a few times. The V and J genes are TRBV10-3 and TRBJ2-1; D might be TRBD1 (5 bases). The germline V and J ends were trimmed by 3 bases and 0 bases, with 15 bases remaining between them. In germline, CDR1 is ENHRY, CDR2 SYGVKD. The CDR3 contains 17 residues. CDR3 sequence: CAISDGQGRSSYNEQFF. The DNA for the CDR3 is TGTGCCATCAGTGATGGTCAGGGCCGTAGCTCCTACAATGAGCAGTTCTTC.

This clonotype was counted at least ten times. The genes are TRBV7-9 and TRBJ1-1, with 7 bases that match TRBD1. The CDR3 runs 17 residues. Germline values: CDR1 SEHNR, CDR2 FQNEAQ (reference sequence). Trimming removed 3 bases from V and 0 bases from J; junction bases left unmatched: 10. The CDR3 sequence is CASSFIRDSNLNTEAFF. The CDR3 DNA follows: TGTGCCAGCAGCTTTATCCGGGACAGTAATTTGAACACTGAAGCTTTCTTT. Full variable domain (missing parts from reference TRBV7-9 and TRBJ1-1): DTGVSQNPRHKITKRGQNVTFRCDPISEHNRLYWYRQTLGQGPEFLTYFQNEAQLEKSRLLSDRFSAERPKGSFSTLEIQRTEQGDSAMYLCASSFIRDSNLNTEAFFGQGTRLTVV.

This chain connects TRBV20-1 to TRBJ2-5; weak D call: TRBD1 (6 bases). Trimming pared 6 bases from V and 7 bases from J, leaving 12 bases between. This CDR3 comprises 11 residues. Germline CDR1 DFQATT, CDR2 SNEGSKA (reference sequence). Here the CDR3 DNA reads TGCAGTGCGGGGGCTAAGGCGACCCAGTACTTC. Translating it yields CSAGAKATQYF.

This clonotype was found many times. CDR3 DNA sequence: TGTGCCAGCAGCTTAGAGGCGCTACCGAGGACAAACTATGGCTACACCTTC. Amino acids: CASSLEALPRTNYGYTF. J is TRBJ1-2 and V is TRBV7-8; D is perhaps TRBD1 (5 bases). Germline V CDR1 and CDR2: SGHVS, FQNEAQ. V was cut by 1 base and J by 2 bases, with 17 bases left in between. The CDR3 is 17 residues long.

The V gene is TRBV6-1, the J gene TRBJ2-3, with 14 bases aligning to TRBD2. Germline-derived CDR1 and CDR2 are MNHNS and SASEGT. V gave up 5 bases and J gave up 3 bases; unmatched junction bases: 7. The CDR3 loop spans 17 amino acids. CDR3 in amino acids: CASSSWTSGGYTDTQYF. For the CDR3, the DNA is TGTGCCAGCAGTTCCTGGACTAGCGGGGGGTATACAGATACGCAGTATTTT.

This chain uses TRBV5-6 with TRBJ1-1; a possible D gene is TRBD1 (5 bases). V lost 6 bases and J 5 bases, leaving 26 bases between the germline ends. The CDR3 runs 17 residues. Per germline, CDR1 SGHDT and CDR2 YYEEEE. This chain's CDR3 is CASTKGTSARGETEAFF. The DNA for the CDR3 is TGTGCCAGCACAAAGGGGACCTCGGCCCGAGGGGAAACTGAAGCTTTCTTT.